This T cell receptor (beta chain) emerged from a study of early T cells in non-severe SARS-CoV-2 infection. One entry per CDR3 protein results from TCRdb running MiXCR on the 5' RACE reads. The sample lists 75,000 to 80,000 distinct CDR3 sequences; around a sixth were seen once. The sample holds a few counts of this clonotype. Sample: whole blood. This TCR was sampled from an adult who was a healthcare worker with PCR-confirmed SARS-CoV-2 infection or an uninfected control (not recorded which).

The chain's CDR3 is CASSGQADLAYVDEQYF. The CDR3 DNA is TGTGCCAGCAGTGGACAGGCCGACCTAGCGTATGTCGACGAGCAGTACTTC. The chain couples TRBV9 to TRBJ2-7; tentatively, D is TRBD1 (7 bases). This CDR3 has 17 residues. V shed 5 bases and J shed 5 bases, with 26 bases lying between them. Germline CDR1 and CDR2: SGDLS and YYNGEE. Using reference TRBV9 and TRBJ2-7 for the parts outside the CDR3, the full variable domain is DSGVTQTPKHLITATGQRVTLRCSPRSGDLSVYWYQQSLDQGLQFLIQYYNGEERAKGNILERFSAQQFPDLHSELNLSSLELGDSALYFCASSGQADLAYVDEQYFGPGTRLTVT.